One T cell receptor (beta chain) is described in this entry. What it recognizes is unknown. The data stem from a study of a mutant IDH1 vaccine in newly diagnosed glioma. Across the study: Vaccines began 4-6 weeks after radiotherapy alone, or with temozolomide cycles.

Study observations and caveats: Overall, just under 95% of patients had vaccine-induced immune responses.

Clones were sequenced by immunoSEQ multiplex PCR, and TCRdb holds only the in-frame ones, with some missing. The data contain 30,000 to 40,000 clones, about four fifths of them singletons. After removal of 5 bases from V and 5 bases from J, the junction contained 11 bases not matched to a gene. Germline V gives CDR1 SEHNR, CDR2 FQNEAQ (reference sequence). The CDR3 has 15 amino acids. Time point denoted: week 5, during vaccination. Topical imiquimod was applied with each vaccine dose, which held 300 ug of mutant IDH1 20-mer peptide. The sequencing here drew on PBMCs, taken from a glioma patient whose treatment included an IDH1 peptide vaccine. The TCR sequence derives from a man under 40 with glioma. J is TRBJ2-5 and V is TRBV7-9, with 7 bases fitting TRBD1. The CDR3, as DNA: TGTGCCAGCAGCGAACAGGGGTTTTCACAGGAGACCCAGTACTTC. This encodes CASSEQGFSQETQYF.